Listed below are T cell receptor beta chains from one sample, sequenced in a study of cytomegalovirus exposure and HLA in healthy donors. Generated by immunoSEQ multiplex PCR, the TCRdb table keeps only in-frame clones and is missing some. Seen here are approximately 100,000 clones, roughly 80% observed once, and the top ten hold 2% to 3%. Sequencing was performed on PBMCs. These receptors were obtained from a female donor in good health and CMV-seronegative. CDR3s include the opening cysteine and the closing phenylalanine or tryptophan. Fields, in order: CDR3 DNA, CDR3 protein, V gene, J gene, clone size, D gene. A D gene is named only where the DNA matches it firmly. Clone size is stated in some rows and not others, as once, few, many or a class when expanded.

TGTGCCAGCAGCCCCAGAGGAGGCGGGGGGGCCGTCTACGAGCAGTACTTC	CASSPRGGGGAVYEQYF	TRBV5-5	TRBJ2-7	-	TRBD2
TGTGCCAGCAGTTCCAGGGGTCGTCATCAGCCCCAGCATTTT	CASSSRGRHQPQHF	TRBV6-1	TRBJ1-5	-	-
TGTGCCAGCAGACACCGGGATGGTGAAGCTTTCTTT	CASRHRDGEAFF	TRBV6-5	TRBJ1-1	few	-
TGTGCCAGCAGCGCCCGCGGACAGGGGCATGGCTACACCTTC	CASSARGQGHGYTF	TRBV6-1	TRBJ1-2	-	TRBD1
TGTGCCAGCAGCTTGGTTCTCCGGGAGACCCAGTACTTC	CASSLVLRETQYF	TRBV5-8	TRBJ2-5	-	-
TGCGCCAGCAGCGGAACCGGGACAGGGGGCCTTCCCCATGGCTACACCTTC	CASSGTGTGGLPHGYTF	TRBV5-1	TRBJ1-2	-	TRBD1
TGCGCCAGCACCCTAGCGGATCAAGAGACCCAGTACTTC	CASTLADQETQYF	TRBV5-1	TRBJ2-5	once	TRBD2
TGTGCCAGCTCACCAGCGGCAAATAGGAACTATGGCTACACCTTC	CASSPAANRNYGYTF	TRBV18	TRBJ1-2	-	-
TGCAGCGTTGATGGCAGGAACACCGGGGAGCTGTTTTTT	CSVDGRNTGELFF	TRBV29-1	TRBJ2-2	-	-
TGTGCCAGCAGCCCCTCAGGGGCAACCTACGAGCAGTACTTC	CASSPSGATYEQYF	TRBV7-6	TRBJ2-7	-	-
TGTGCCAGCAGCCCAGGGACAGGGGTAGGTGAAGCTTTCTTT	CASSPGTGVGEAFF	TRBV9	TRBJ1-1	-	TRBD1
TGCGCCAGCAGCTTGGCTAGCGGGGGGAGGTCAGATACGCAGTATTTT	CASSLASGGRSDTQYF	TRBV5-1	TRBJ2-3	-	TRBD2
TGTGCCAGCAGCGTACAGGGGGCGCGCGATGAGCAGTTCTTC	CASSVQGARDEQFF	TRBV9	TRBJ2-1	-	TRBD1
TGTGCCAGCAGCGTAGTTTCGACCCATAAGCAGCGGGAGCAGTACTTC	CASSVVSTHKQREQYF	TRBV9	TRBJ2-7	-	-
TGTGCCAGCAGTTTATCGATGGCAGGGGGCGGGCGGGGGTATGGCTACACCTTC	CASSLSMAGGGRGYGYTF	TRBV27	TRBJ1-2	-	TRBD1
TGTGCCAGCAGCTTGGAGGCGGGTCCCCGGACCTTC	CASSLEAGPRTF	TRBV5-4	TRBJ1-2	-	-
TGTGCTAGTGCAAAGGTAATTGGTAGGGACAGGGGGTCACCGATGAACACTGAAGCTTTCTTT	CASAKVIGRDRGSPMNTEAFF	TRBV12-5	TRBJ1-1	-	TRBD1
TGTGCCAGCAGTGAAGGTGACAGGGTACGTGGCTACACCTTC	CASSEGDRVRGYTF	TRBV6-1	TRBJ1-2	-	TRBD1
TGCGCCAGCAGCTCTTCCCTAGGAGACGGCGAAGCTTTCTTT	CASSSSLGDGEAFF	TRBV5-1	TRBJ1-1	-	-
TGCGCCAGCAGCCTGGATGGGCAGCCGACCTCTGGAAACACCATATATTTT	CASSLDGQPTSGNTIYF	TRBV5-1	TRBJ1-3	-	-
TGTGCCTGGAGTGCGACGGGGTTAGGTAATCAGCCCCAGCATTTT	CAWSATGLGNQPQHF	TRBV30	TRBJ1-5	-	-
TGTGCCAGTAGAAGGGACAGCGATTACTTTTCTGAAGCTTTCTTT	CASRRDSDYFSEAFF	TRBV19	TRBJ1-1	-	TRBD1
TGCGCCAGCATTTCCGGGGCGGGGGGGAAAGAGACCCAGTACTTC	CASISGAGGKETQYF	TRBV10-2	TRBJ2-5	-	TRBD2
TGTGCCAGCAGCTTGGAACTGGCCTACGAGCAGTACTTC	CASSLELAYEQYF	TRBV5-6	TRBJ2-7	-	-
TGTGCCAGCAGCGGGGGGACAGGCCGTACCCCGAGCTCCTACGAGCAGTACTTC	CASSGGTGRTPSSYEQYF	TRBV7-9	TRBJ2-7	few	TRBD1
TGCAGCGTTGTGGCGGAAAGGCCCCAGAATGAGCAGTTCTTC	CSVVAERPQNEQFF	TRBV29-1	TRBJ2-1	-	-
TGCGCCAGCAGCTTGGTATCTGCGGGGGGGTTCTCCCTGGAATACAATGAGCAGTTCTTC	CASSLVSAGGFSLEYNEQFF	TRBV5-1	TRBJ2-1	-	TRBD2
TGCGCCAGCAGCCAAAGCGGGACTCTCGCTCGGGGGGCCAACGTCCTGACTTTC	CASSQSGTLARGANVLTF	TRBV5-1	TRBJ2-6	-	TRBD2
TGTGCCAGCAGCTGGGACAGGGGGTACGAGCAGTACTTC	CASSWDRGYEQYF	TRBV5-6	TRBJ2-7	-	TRBD1
TGTGCCAGTACGGCGCCCGGTGAGGTTTCACCCCTCCACTTT	CASTAPGEVSPLHF	TRBV19	TRBJ1-6	once	-
TGTGCCAGCAGCTTCGCACAGGGTGGCCTGGACCAGTACTTC	CASSFAQGGLDQYF	TRBV7-2	TRBJ2-5	-	-
TGCGCCAGCAGCTTGTCGGGGGGATCAGCAGATACGCAGTATTTT	CASSLSGGSADTQYF	TRBV5-1	TRBJ2-3	-	TRBD2
TGTGCCAGCAGCGTCGGGACTAGCGGGGGGGCAGATACGCAGTATTTT	CASSVGTSGGADTQYF	TRBV9	TRBJ2-3	once	TRBD2
TGTGCCAGCAGCTATAGCGGGGGGGCCAATGAGCAGTTCTTC	CASSYSGGANEQFF	TRBV7-9	TRBJ2-1	-	TRBD2
TGCGCCAGCAGTGAGGACGGGGGGGCCCTCGAGCAGTACTTC	CASSEDGGALEQYF	TRBV5-1	TRBJ2-7	-	TRBD2
TGCGCCAGCAGCCCTCATGGGGGCGCCGGATCAAACACTGAAGCTTTCTTT	CASSPHGGAGSNTEAFF	TRBV5-1	TRBJ1-1	-	-
TGTGCCAGCAGCTTAATGTCGGCGGGGGACAATGAGCAGTTCTTC	CASSLMSAGDNEQFF	TRBV7-2	TRBJ2-1	-	TRBD2
TGTGCCAGCAGCTTGGTTCCAGAAACTACTGGAAACACCATATATTTT	CASSLVPETTGNTIYF	TRBV5-5	TRBJ1-3	few	-
TGTGCCAGCAGCGCTCGACAGGGTTCGAGGAACACTGAAGCTTTCTTT	CASSARQGSRNTEAFF	TRBV9	TRBJ1-1	-	TRBD1
TGCGCCAGCAGTCTAGCGGGGGGGCTCGCAGATACGCAGTATTTT	CASSLAGGLADTQYF	TRBV5-1	TRBJ2-3	-	TRBD2
TGTGCCAGTAGTATACCAAACTCCTACGAGCAGTACTTC	CASSIPNSYEQYF	TRBV19	TRBJ2-7	-	-
TGCGCCAGCAACTTTGACGGGGGGGACTATGGCTACACCTTC	CASNFDGGDYGYTF	TRBV5-1	TRBJ1-2	-	-
TGTGCCAGCAGCACCATTCTAGCCTACAATGAGCAGTTCTTC	CASSTILAYNEQFF	TRBV27	TRBJ2-1	-	-
TGTGCCAGCAGTGCCCCCGGGACAGGGTGGGGGGGCGAGCAGTACTTC	CASSAPGTGWGGEQYF	TRBV25-1	TRBJ2-7	-	TRBD1